Each of the 5 T cell receptor beta chains below was sequenced from the same sample in a study of control samples from healthy donors and cancer patients (dated by TCRdb to about 2020). Library creation used the immunoSEQ multiplex PCR assay. Sourced from immuneACCESS, this table was stored by TCRdb with only in-frame sequences that have V and J called. A share of the clones is absent; for the studies checked, an unresolved V gene accounts for under half, and the remainder has no known explanation. Across this sample there are roughly 130,000 clones, with less than 90% seen only once. The ten most abundant clones make up around 10% of the sample. The specimen sequenced was blood. Receptors were obtained from a woman aged 25 to 39 in good health.

The rearrangement links TRBV5-1 to TRBJ2-4, with D possibly being TRBD2 (5 bases). Trimming took off 2 bases at V and 1 base at J, with 16 bases between the two ends. From germline, CDR1 is SGHRS and CDR2 YFSETQ. The length of the CDR3 is 17 residues. Written as DNA, the CDR3 is TGCGCCAGCAGCTTACCCGAGGGAGATCGGGCCAAAAACATTCAGTACTTC. Its protein is CASSLPEGDRAKNIQYF.

The V gene is TRBV19, the J gene TRBJ1-2, with TRBD1 identical over 8 bases. The CDR3 totals 16 residues. Germline CDR1 is LNHDA and CDR2 is SQIVND (reference sequence). V trimming: 0 bases; J trimming: 0 bases; junction bases outside the gene matches: 3. The CDR3 here is CASSIDRGQANYGYTF. In DNA, the CDR3 is TGTGCCAGTAGTATAGATCGGGGACAGGCTAACTATGGCTACACCTTC. The full variable domain, its missing parts supplied by reference TRBV19 and TRBJ1-2, is DGGITQSPKYLFRKEGQNVTLSCEQNLNHDAMYWYRQDPGQGLRLIYYSQIVNDFQKGDIAEGYSVSREKKESFPLTVTSAQKNPTAFYLCASSIDRGQANYGYTFGSGTRLTVV.

This clone was counted only a few times. The chain is built from TRBV21-1 and TRBJ1-1. TRBV21-1 is a documented pseudogene. The CDR3 extends over 17 amino acids. CDR3 sequence: CASSKVPDGAENTEAFF. In nucleotides, the CDR3 is TGTGCCAGCAGCAAAGTCCCTGACGGGGCGGAGAACACTGAAGCTTTCTTT.

The V and J genes are TRBV29-1 and TRBJ2-1; TRBD2 aligns across 11 bases. Unmatched junction bases numbered 3, after V lost 3 bases and J lost 8 bases. The CDR3 contains 13 residues. CDR1 and CDR2 from the germline V gene are SQVTM and ANQGSEA. DNA for the CDR3: TGCAGCGTTGACACTAGCGGGAGCGATGAGCAGTTCTTC. It yields the protein CSVDTSGSDEQFF.

This chain uses TRBV4-1 with TRBJ2-7, with D tentatively TRBD2 (6 bases). The V and J ends lost 4 bases and 3 bases respectively, with 16 bases between them. This CDR3 is 15 amino acids long. The germline V gene has CDR1 MGHRA and CDR2 YSYEKL. CDR3 sequence: CASSLPVSGHYEQYF. The DNA of the CDR3 is TGCGCCAGCAGCCTGCCCGTGAGCGGGCACTACGAGCAGTACTTC.